These 2 T cell receptor beta chains share one sample of origin, sequenced in a study of identifying expanded T cells in peripheral blood. Assay used: immunoSEQ multiplex PCR; TCRdb lists only in-frame clones, some missing. Here the sample spans tens of thousands of clones, 75% to 90% being singletons. The material sequenced was blood. These receptors were taken from a person aged 18-70 years in good health.

This clone appeared a few times. V is TRBV7-2 and J is TRBJ2-5; weak D call: TRBD2 (6 bases). Germline loops: CDR1 SGHTA, CDR2 FQGNSA. CDR3 size: 15 residues. The V and J ends lost 5 bases and 5 bases respectively, with 18 bases between them. CDR3 nucleotide sequence: TGTGCCAGCAGCCCCTCCTTGGGGGGTATGGAGACCCAGTACTTC. This encodes CASSPSLGGMETQYF.

This clone showed up just once. The V gene is TRBV15, the J gene TRBJ1-3; 9 bases fit TRBD1. This CDR3 spans 22 amino acids. The germline gives CDR1 LNHNV, CDR2 YYDKDF (reference sequence). Trimming took 0 bases from V and 1 from J; bases not matched to a gene: 19. The DNA for the CDR3 is TGTGCCACCAGCAGAGAACGGGTCGGGGGGACAGGGAAGATGGTATCTGGAAACACCATATATTTT. It is translated as CATSRERVGGTGKMVSGNTIYF.